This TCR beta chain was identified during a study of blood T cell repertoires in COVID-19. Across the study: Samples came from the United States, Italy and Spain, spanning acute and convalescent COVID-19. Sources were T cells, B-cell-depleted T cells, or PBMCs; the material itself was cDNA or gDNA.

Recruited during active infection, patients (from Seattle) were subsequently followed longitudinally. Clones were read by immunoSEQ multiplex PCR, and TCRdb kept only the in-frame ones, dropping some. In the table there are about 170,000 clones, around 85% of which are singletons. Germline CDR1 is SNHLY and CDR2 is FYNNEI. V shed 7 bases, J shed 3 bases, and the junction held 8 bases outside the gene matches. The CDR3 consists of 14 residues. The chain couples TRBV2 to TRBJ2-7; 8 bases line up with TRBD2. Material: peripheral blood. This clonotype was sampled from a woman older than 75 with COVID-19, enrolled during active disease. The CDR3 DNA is TGTGCCAGCAATCTACCGGGGGGGGGCTACGAGCAGTACTTC. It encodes CASNLPGGGYEQYF.